This T cell receptor beta chain was identified during a study of liver allograft versus peripheral blood T cells. As for the study in general: Blood and transplanted-liver T cell receptor repertoires from recipients were compared.

Germline values: CDR1 GTSNPN, CDR2 SVGIG (reference sequence). The CDR3 is 16 residues long. Germline trimming cut 1 base from V and 0 bases from J; bases unmatched to any gene: 7. As regards this clonotype: The antigen is not known.

From the reads, TCRdb called clonotypes with MiXCR, one entry per CDR3 protein. The table records about 14,000 distinct CDR3 sequences, around 20% of them present only once. Whole-study results and caveats: Reportedly, the T cell receptor repertoires inside liver allografts were not the same as those in peripheral blood.

The chain joins TRBV30 to TRBJ2-3; 7 bases are a match to TRBD2. The TCR originated in a human patient who had a liver transplant. These T cells may partly come from the graft donor. The DNA for the CDR3 is TGTGCCTGGAGTGATCAAGCGGGGATAAGCACAGATACGCAGTATTTT. This sequence encodes CAWSDQAGISTDTQYF.